This entry concerns a single T cell receptor (beta chain). Its antigen remains undetermined. Within one base of it there is no much larger clone, and no base qualities were kept. The germline V gene yields SGHRS for CDR1 and YFSETQ for CDR2. A distance of 9 bases separates the germline ends of V and J, which lose 4 bases and 7 bases respectively. The CDR3 spans 12 residues, from the cysteine through the phenylalanine. The kept DNA is CDR3 alone, 36 bases in frame from the first base. This sample stems from a study of glioma-infiltrating T cells after dendritic cell vaccination (dated by TCRdb to 2016 to 2018). Some background on the complete study: Of the approximately 15 glioblastoma patients in the cohort, all drawn from Phase I and II dendritic cell vaccination trials, 9 were newly diagnosed and 6 had recurrent disease. Patients received autologous tumor lysate-pulsed dendritic cell vaccination between about 2003 and 2013. The vaccine consisted of monocyte-derived dendritic cells cultured less than nine days with IL-4 and GM-CSF, then pulsed overnight with autologous tumor lysate. Each patient got three intradermal injections of the dendritic cell vaccine, spaced at biweekly intervals, in the arm below the axilla. In glioblastoma patients vaccinated with dendritic cells, deep sequencing of TCR beta CDR3 regions served to measure tumor-infiltrating lymphocyte content and to compare repertoires between tumor and blood. Survival after dendritic cell vaccination was correlated with TCR sequencing metrics such as TIL content and the overlap between tumor and blood repertoires.

Selection of patients required sufficient residual fresh-frozen tumor tissue and over two years of available survival data. Molecular status otherwise varied across the glioblastoma patients, but none of them carried an isocitrate dehydrogenase mutation. PBMC were collected before vaccination, two weeks after the third vaccination, and at tumor progression if tumor progression occurred. The Qiagen DNeasy Blood extraction Kit was used for extraction of genomic DNA. The investigation overall reported the following: The three-group TCR overlap response model was characterized as speculative, and prospective validation of the model was stated to be required. The cohort was small and heterogeneous, and full blood and tumor sets were available for few patients, with initial-recurrent tumor pairs available for even fewer patients. After dendritic cell vaccination, a higher estimated pretreatment TIL content predicted longer time to progression and overall survival. TCR clonality showed no direct relationship with survival, which suggests that a diverse polyclonal response may matter.

The immunoSEQ assay amplified TCRB CDR3 regions from about 2 micrograms of genomic DNA, or from all available DNA when less than that amount was available. The multiplex PCR relied on 60 forward primers for TCR V beta segments and 13 reverse primers for J beta segments. To estimate reads per starting template, synthetic control templates were spiked into each sample at limiting dilution. Sequencing produced 87 bp reads on the Illumina HiSeq System. As for the authors' bioinformatics: To remove PCR and sequencing errors, closely related sequences were merged with a nearest neighbor algorithm. TCR overlap was measured as the percentage of unique tumor TCR beta sequences that were also present in the peripheral blood of the same patient. In TCRdb, the immuneACCESS table is reduced to in-frame sequences with V and J assigned. These tables do not hold every clone; where another copy was compared, an unresolved V gene accounts for under half, and the others remain unexplained. The DNA gave D and trimming, while V, J and clone size come from that table. The sample profile shows roughly 100,000 clones; 80% to 90% of them were found once. Together, the top ten hold around 12% of the sample.

The clonotype comes from a human donor with glioblastoma. The chain joins TRBV5-1 to TRBJ1-3, with the D gene not clear enough to name. The input for sequencing was blood, taken before dendritic cell vaccination. The CDR3 amino acid sequence is: CASSVTGNTIYF. The sequenced DNA: TGCGCCAGCAGCGTGACCGGGAACACCATATATTTT. The CDR3 plus the reference TRBV5-1 and TRBJ1-3 genes for the other parts give the full variable domain: KAGVTQTPRYLIKTRGQQVTLSCSPISGHRSVSWYQQTPGQGLQFLFEYFSETQRNKGNFPGRFSGRQFSNSRSEMNVSTLELGDSALYLCASSVTGNTIYFGEGSWLTVV.